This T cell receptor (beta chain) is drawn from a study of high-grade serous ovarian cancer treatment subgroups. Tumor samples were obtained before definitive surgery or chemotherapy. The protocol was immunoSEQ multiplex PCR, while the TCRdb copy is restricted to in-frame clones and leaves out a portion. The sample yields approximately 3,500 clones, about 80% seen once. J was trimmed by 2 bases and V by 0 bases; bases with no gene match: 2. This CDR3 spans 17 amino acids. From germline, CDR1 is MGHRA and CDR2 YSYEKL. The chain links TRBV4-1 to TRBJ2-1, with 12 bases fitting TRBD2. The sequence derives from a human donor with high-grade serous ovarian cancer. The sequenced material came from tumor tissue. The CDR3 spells CASSQETSGGPYNEQFF. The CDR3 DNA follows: TGCGCCAGCAGCCAAGAGACTAGCGGGGGCCCCTACAATGAGCAGTTCTTC.